These 32 T cell receptor beta chains were all obtained from the same sample, sequenced in a study of response to subunit inactivated influenza vaccine. TCRdb re-derived calls from the RT-PCR reads in MiXCR, one entry per CDR3 protein. The sample has 300,000 to 350,000 distinct CDR3 sequences, around a fifth seen once. The sequences come from PBMCs from blood, collected about 20 months after vaccination. These receptors all stem from a man aged 45 to 70 who received an inactivated influenza vaccine.

The V call is TRBV18, the J call TRBJ2-2; tentatively, D is TRBD1 (6 bases). The V gene lost 1 base and the J gene lost 0 bases, with 9 bases spanning the gap. The V gene's germline CDR1 is KGHSH and CDR2 LQKENI. CDR3 length: 16 residues. DNA of the CDR3: TGTGCCAGCTCACCACTCAGGACAGCGAACACCGGGGAGCTGTTTTTT. It specifies CASSPLRTANTGELFF.

This clonotype was observed many times. V and J are TRBV25-1 and TRBJ1-2, with 10 positions matching TRBD1. V lost 4 bases and J lost 0; bases outside the gene matches: 8. Germline V gene data show CDR1 as MGHDK and CDR2 as SYGVNS. The CDR3 spans 17 residues. CDR3 region: CASSGNKDRGPNYGYTF. The CDR3 DNA sequence: TGTGCCAGCAGTGGAAATAAAGACAGGGGGCCTAACTATGGCTACACCTTC.

This clonotype has just a few counts. The chain uses TRBV4-3 and TRBJ1-3; D not resolved. The CDR3 has 17 residues. V was pared by 0 bases and J by 1 base, with 13 bases between. The germline CDR1 and CDR2 sequences are LGHNA and YSLEER. The CDR3 DNA reads as TGCGCCAGCAGCCAAGAGGCAGCCAGAGCTTCTGGAAACACCATATATTTT. It encodes CASSQEAARASGNTIYF.

The table lists this clonotype with many counts. The chain employs TRBV6-1 and TRBJ1-2; TRBD1 aligns across 9 bases. From germline, CDR1 is MNHNS and CDR2 SASEGT. The CDR3 extends over 13 amino acids. V gave up 9 bases and J gave up 3 bases; unmatched junction bases: 5. The CDR3 spells CASGQGPYYGYTF. The CDR3 nucleotides are TGTGCCAGTGGACAGGGGCCCTACTATGGCTACACCTTC.

V gene TRBV3-1 combines with J gene TRBJ1-2; no reliable D call. The CDR3 runs to 16 residues. Germline V gene data show CDR1 as LGHDT and CDR2 as YNNKEL (reference sequence). V lost 1 base, J lost 0 bases, and 12 bases lay in between. The CDR3 reads CASSQGSPKTNYGYTF. The CDR3 DNA follows: TGTGCCAGCAGCCAAGGGTCCCCTAAAACTAACTATGGCTACACCTTC.

This clonotype was counted ten times or more. This chain joins TRBV10-1 and TRBJ1-1, with 7 bases identical to TRBD1. CDR1 WNHNN and CDR2 SYGVQD come from the germline V gene (reference sequence). There are 14 residues in the CDR3. V gave up 3 bases and J gave up 0 bases; unmatched junction bases: 1. This chain's CDR3 is CASSDDRVNTEAFF. The CDR3 DNA is TGCGCCAGCAGTGACGACAGGGTGAACACTGAAGCTTTCTTT.

The gene calls are TRBV5-1 and TRBJ2-7; 8 bases fit TRBD1. Trimming took 4 bases from V and 6 from J; bases not matched to a gene: 3. The CDR3 loop spans 12 amino acids. Germline CDR1 and CDR2: SGHRS and YFSETQ. The CDR3 spells CASSTDRAEQYF. The DNA for the CDR3 is TGCGCCAGCAGCACGGACAGGGCCGAGCAGTACTTC.

The chain couples TRBV4-2 to TRBJ2-3, with TRBD2 identical over 13 bases. The V and J ends lost 4 bases and 1 base, in that order; junction bases with no gene match: 8. The germline V gene has CDR1 LGHNA and CDR2 YNFKEQ. The length of the CDR3 is 18 residues. As DNA, the CDR3 is TGTGCCAGCAGCCGGGCCGGGACTAGCGGGATGGGCACAGATACGCAGTATTTT. This gives the protein CASSRAGTSGMGTDTQYF.

This clonotype was picked up a small number of times. The V call is TRBV20-1, the J call TRBJ1-3; 7 nucleotides align to TRBD1. The germline gives CDR1 DFQATT, CDR2 SNEGSKA (reference sequence). The CDR3 contains 13 residues. Trimming removed 0 bases from V and 4 bases from J; junction bases left unmatched: 0. The CDR3 coding sequence is TGCAGTGCTAGAGAACAGGGGGGAAACACCATATATTTT. It encodes CSAREQGGNTIYF.

The rearrangement uses TRBV28 and TRBJ2-1; perhaps TRBD2 as D (6 bases). CDR3 size: 13 residues. Germline V gene sequence: CDR1 MDHEN, CDR2 SYDVKM. V dropped 5 bases and J dropped 5 bases, with 10 bases sitting between them. The CDR3 DNA follows: TGTGCCAGCAGTAGGGACTCGAACAATGAGCAGTTCTTC. This gives the protein CASSRDSNNEQFF. Full variable domain (missing parts from reference TRBV28 and TRBJ2-1): DVKVTQSSRYLVKRTGEKVFLECVQDMDHENMFWYRQDPGLGLRLIYFSYDVKMKEKGDIPEGYSVSREKKERFSLILESASTNQTSMYLCASSRDSNNEQFFGPGTRLTVL.

This clonotype was observed a handful of times. The chain joins TRBV15 to TRBJ2-5; the D is unclear. There are 15 residues in the CDR3. CDR1 and CDR2 (germline): LNHNV, YYDKDF (reference sequence). V was cut by 0 bases and J by 4 bases, with 12 bases left in between. The CDR3 DNA reads as TGTGCCACCAGCAGAGATGGGCTAGATAGAGAGACCCAGTACTTC. It codes for CATSRDGLDRETQYF.

The J gene is TRBJ1-4, the V gene TRBV25-1; no clear D. Germline V gene lookup returns CDR1 MGHDK and CDR2 SYGVNS. With 5 bases removed from V and 3 bases from J, the gap between germline ends came to 13 bases. CDR3 size: 15 residues. This CDR3 reads CASSQTSIANEKLFF. CDR3 nucleotide sequence: TGTGCCAGCAGTCAGACATCGATTGCTAATGAAAAACTGTTTTTT.

The chain is built from TRBV18 and TRBJ2-5; 9 bases fit TRBD1. The CDR3 is 16 amino acids. V trimming: 5 bases; J trimming: 5 bases; junction bases outside the gene matches: 12. The germline CDR1 and CDR2 sequences are KGHSH and LQKENI. The CDR3 loop reads CASSGPRDRAVETQYF. As DNA, the CDR3 is TGTGCCAGCTCAGGCCCTCGGGACAGGGCAGTGGAGACCCAGTACTTC.

In its sample, this clonotype was seen a few times. The chain couples TRBV27 to TRBJ2-5; maybe TRBD1 (6 bases). V was cut by 6 bases and J by 5 bases, with 19 bases left in between. The CDR3 loop spans 15 amino acids. In germline, CDR1 is MNHEY, CDR2 SMNVEV (reference sequence). The CDR3 sequence: CASRQPGHRGETQYF. The CDR3 coding sequence is TGTGCCAGCAGGCAACCGGGACACCGTGGGGAGACCCAGTACTTC.

This clonotype showed up just a few times. The chain recombines TRBV10-3 with TRBJ1-6; D ambiguous. The CDR3 has 14 amino acids. Germline-derived CDR1 and CDR2 are ENHRY and SYGVKD. The ends were cut back, 2 bases at V and 7 bases at J, with 9 bases in the middle. The CDR3 sequence: CAISEGPGNSPLHF. DNA for the CDR3: TGTGCCATCAGTGAGGGACCGGGGAATTCACCCCTCCACTTT.

In this sample, this clonotype turned up a few times. This chain uses TRBV29-1 with TRBJ2-1; D ambiguous. The CDR3 is 11 amino acids. Trimming left V 3 bases short and J 4 bases short, with 4 bases between. CDR1 is SQVTM and CDR2 is ANQGSEA in the germline V gene. This CDR3 is CSVDSYNEQFF. CDR3 in DNA: TGCAGCGTTGACAGTTACAATGAGCAGTTCTTC.

A few counts support this clonotype. The genes are TRBV6-1 and TRBJ1-1; possible D gene TRBD1, 5 bases. CDR1 MNHNS and CDR2 SASEGT come from the germline V gene. Between the trimmed V and J ends, which lost 5 bases and 5 bases, there was a span of 21 bases. The CDR3 runs to 16 residues. The CDR3: CASSLEAQGWGTEAFF. In DNA form, the CDR3 reads TGTGCCAGCAGTCTAGAGGCTCAGGGATGGGGTACTGAAGCTTTCTTT.

CDR3 coding DNA: TGTGCCAGGTCCCTCAGGGGCACCGGGGAGCTGTTTTTT. Amino acid sequence: CARSLRGTGELFF. The chain couples TRBV27 to TRBJ2-2; the D gene is possibly TRBD1 (6 bases). Between the trimmed V and J ends, which lost 9 bases and 4 bases, there was a span of 12 bases. Germline CDR1 is MNHEY and CDR2 is SMNVEV (reference sequence). The CDR3 contains 13 residues.

The CDR3 protein is CASSLPSGRYSYNEQFF. The CDR3 nucleotides read TGTGCCAGCAGTTTACCCAGCGGGAGGTATTCCTACAATGAGCAGTTCTTC. The chain recombines TRBV28 with TRBJ2-1; TRBD2 aligns across 9 bases. The V gene end was trimmed by 2 bases and the J gene end by 1 base; junction bases not matched to a gene: 6. Germline CDR1 MDHEN, CDR2 SYDVKM. This CDR3 is 17 amino acids long.

The V and J genes are TRBV12-3 or TRBV12-4 and TRBJ2-5, with unresolved D. The CDR3 sequence is 12 residues long. V lost 7 bases to trimming and J lost 4 bases, with 10 bases between them. CDR3 DNA: TGTGCCAGCATTTTTGCTGTAGAGACCCAGTACTTC. It translates to CASIFAVETQYF.

This clonotype showed up just a few times. J is TRBJ2-7 and V is TRBV11-2; 7 nucleotides line up with TRBD2. Per germline, CDR1 SGHAT and CDR2 FQNNGV. There are 18 residues in the CDR3. V shed 3 bases, J shed 1 base, and the junction held 15 bases outside the gene matches. The CDR3 spells CASSFLYGLRGISYEQYF. CDR3 DNA: TGTGCCAGCAGCTTTCTGTACGGTTTGCGGGGGATTTCCTACGAGCAGTACTTC. Looking up the rest from reference TRBV11-2 and TRBJ2-7 gives the full variable domain: EAGVAQSPRYKIIEKRQSVAFWCNPISGHATLYWYQQILGQGPKLLIQFQNNGVVDDSQLPKDRFSAERLKGVDSTLKIQPAKLEDSAVYLCASSFLYGLRGISYEQYFGPGTRLTVT.

The V and J genes are TRBV7-9 and TRBJ1-2, with 8 positions matching TRBD1. Germline-derived CDR1 and CDR2 are SEHNR and FQNEAQ (reference sequence). The CDR3 loop spans 16 amino acids. V lost 7 bases, J lost 4 bases, and 14 bases stayed unmatched. The CDR3 region is CASTLSGGQRSYGYTF. The CDR3 DNA follows: TGTGCCAGCACCCTGTCAGGGGGCCAGCGGTCCTATGGCTACACCTTC.

The chain uses TRBV14 and TRBJ2-1; 14 bases match TRBD2. From germline, CDR1 is SGHDN and CDR2 FVKESK. Germline trimming cut 0 bases from V and 8 bases from J; bases unmatched to any gene: 3. The length of the CDR3 is 16 residues. CDR3 DNA: TGTGCCAGCAGCCAAGAGGGACTAGCGGGAGATCATGAGCAGTTCTTC. It translates to CASSQEGLAGDHEQFF.

Many counts were recorded for this clonotype. V gene TRBV3-1 combines with J gene TRBJ1-1; D gene unclear. The CDR3 has 17 amino acids. Germline CDR1 LGHDT, CDR2 YNNKEL (reference sequence). The germline V and J ends were trimmed by 4 bases and 0 bases, with 18 bases remaining between them. In nucleotides, the CDR3 is TGTGCCAGCAGCCTCTCCTCCGGCCTCTACATGAACACTGAAGCTTTCTTT. It encodes CASSLSSGLYMNTEAFF.

The genes are TRBV19 and TRBJ1-2, with D possibly TRBD1 on 6 matching bases. There are 15 residues in the CDR3. Germline lookup yields CDR1 LNHDA and CDR2 SQIVND (reference sequence). Trimming took 4 bases from V and 5 from J, leaving 17 bases between them. This CDR3 reads CASSTWDGGQYGYTF. In DNA, the CDR3 is TGTGCCAGTAGTACTTGGGACGGGGGCCAGTATGGCTACACCTTC.

V and J are TRBV5-1 and TRBJ1-5; tentative D call: TRBD1 (5 bases). This CDR3 spans 15 amino acids. Trimming left V 0 bases short and J 5 bases short, with 12 bases between. Germline assignment: CDR1 SGHRS and CDR2 YFSETQ. The CDR3 bases are TGCGCCAGCAGCTTGGCCGCCGGGGACCATCAGCCCCAGCATTTT. It translates to CASSLAAGDHQPQHF.

By frequency in the sample, this clonotype is medium-sized. V gene TRBV12-3 or TRBV12-4 combines with J gene TRBJ1-2; 8 bases are a match to TRBD1. V trimming: 4 bases; J trimming: 0 bases; junction bases outside the gene matches: 4. This CDR3 has 15 amino acids. Here the CDR3 DNA reads TGTGCCAGCAGTTCCCGGGGACAGGCTAACTATGGCTACACCTTC. As protein: CASSSRGQANYGYTF.

This clonotype occurred a few times. This rearrangement joins TRBV7-9 to TRBJ1-5; D remains ambiguous. Between the trimmed V and J ends, which lost 6 bases and 4 bases, there was a span of 7 bases. CDR3 size: 12 residues. Germline assignment: CDR1 SEHNR and CDR2 FQNEAQ (reference sequence). As DNA, the CDR3 is TGTGCCAGCAGTAAAGAAAATCAGCCCCAGCATTTT. Its translation: CASSKENQPQHF.

V usage is TRBV12-3 or TRBV12-4 and J usage is TRBJ2-3, with D unclear. The CDR3 extends over 13 amino acids. V lost 3 bases and J 1 base, leaving 5 bases between the germline ends. The CDR3 DNA reads as TGTGCCAGCAGTTTTCAGGGCACAGATACGCAGTATTTT. Protein sequence: CASSFQGTDTQYF.

This clonotype was seen a handful of times. The chain couples TRBV20-1 to TRBJ1-2, with D hard to call. There are 13 residues in the CDR3. The ends were cut back, 2 bases at V and 4 bases at J, with 11 bases in the middle. Germline V CDR1 and CDR2: DFQATT, SNEGSKA (reference sequence). The CDR3, as DNA: TGCAGTGCTAGAAGCCTCGGATTCTATGGCTACACCTTC. Protein product: CSARSLGFYGYTF.

The sample holds many counts of this clonotype. V usage is TRBV10-3 and J usage is TRBJ2-5, with D perhaps assigned TRBD1 or TRBD2 (5 bases each). Trimming removed 3 bases at V and 5 bases at J, with 16 bases between. The V gene's germline CDR1 is ENHRY and CDR2 SYGVKD. The CDR3 spans 15 residues. The CDR3 nucleotides read TGTGCCATCAGTGAAGGCGATAGGGACGTGGAGACCCAGTACTTC. Translated: CAISEGDRDVETQYF.

This clonotype has a handful of counts. The V gene is TRBV7-2, the J gene TRBJ2-7; D is tentatively TRBD1 or TRBD2 (5 bases each). Germline V lookup: CDR1 SGHTA, CDR2 FQGNSA. Deletions cut 5 bases from V and 3 bases from J, with 14 bases between. The CDR3 consists of 14 residues. CDR3 sequence: CASSPRTGGYEQYF. In DNA form, the CDR3 reads TGTGCCAGCAGCCCCCGTACAGGAGGCTACGAGCAGTACTTC.